Presented here are 29 T cell receptor beta chains from one specimen sequenced in a study of cytomegalovirus exposure and HLA in healthy donors. Amplification used 60 Vbeta primers and 13 Jbeta primers. Generated by immunoSEQ multiplex PCR, the TCRdb table keeps only in-frame clones and is missing some. Among about 140,000 clones, about three fifths were seen once, and the ten largest hold around 1.8%. The sample taken for sequencing was PBMCs. The receptor set was obtained from a male donor in good health and CMV-seronegative.

This clone was seen once. The chain employs TRBV5-1 and TRBJ2-6; D unresolved. Trimming stripped 2 bases from V and 4 bases from J, with 10 bases between. CDR1 is SGHRS and CDR2 is YFSETQ in the germline V gene. The CDR3 covers 15 residues. The CDR3 sequence: CASSFAGTGANVLTF. CDR3 bases: TGCGCCAGCAGCTTTGCAGGTACAGGGGCCAACGTCCTGACTTTC.

This clone was counted a few times. Distinct nucleotide sequences in the sample also encode this CDR3. The V and J genes are TRBV2 and TRBJ2-7; D is undetermined. CDR1 and CDR2 from the germline V gene are SNHLY and FYNNEI. This CDR3 comprises 11 residues. V was trimmed by 4 bases and J by 3 bases, leaving 4 bases between them. CDR3 sequence reads: CASSAGYEQYF. As DNA, the CDR3 is TGTGCCAGCAGTGCCGGCTACGAGCAGTACTTC. Full variable domain (remainder filled in from reference TRBV2 and TRBJ2-7): EPEVTQTPSHQVTQMGQEVILRCVPISNHLYFYWYRQILGQKVEFLVSFYNNEISEKSEIFDDQFSVERPDGSNFTLKIRSTKLEDSAMYFCASSAGYEQYFGPGTRLTVT.

The V gene is TRBV10-3, the J gene TRBJ1-3, with no clear D. Per the germline V gene, CDR1 is ENHRY and CDR2 is SYGVKD. The CDR3 has 16 amino acids. The V end was cut by 5 bases, the J end by 0 bases, with 14 bases between. The CDR3 sequence: CAISSRHRSSGNTIYF. The CDR3 DNA is TGTGCCATCAGTTCTCGACATCGGTCCTCTGGAAACACCATATATTTT.

V gene TRBV23-1 combines with J gene TRBJ1-1; a weak D match, TRBD1 (5 bases). TRBV23-1 is sorted into the ORF group, with uncertain function. The V and J ends lost 3 bases and 1 base respectively, with 18 bases between them. The CDR3 runs to 17 residues. The CDR3 loop reads CASSHGRSRVWNTEAFF. The CDR3 DNA follows: TGCGCCAGCAGTCATGGCAGAAGCAGGGTATGGAACACTGAAGCTTTCTTT.

The chain is built from TRBV6-5 and TRBJ2-2; D is perhaps TRBD1 (5 bases). This CDR3 spans 16 amino acids. V was shortened by 0 bases and J by 0 bases, with 8 bases between the two germline ends. Germline loops: CDR1 MNHEY, CDR2 SVGAGI. CDR3: CASSYSMGPNTGELFF. CDR3 bases: TGTGCCAGCAGTTACTCTATGGGGCCGAACACCGGGGAGCTGTTTTTT.

This clone was counted between two and nine times. The chain uses TRBV19 and TRBJ1-1, with TRBD1 matching over 8 bases. Germline CDR1 is LNHDA and CDR2 is SQIVND (reference sequence). Trimming at V came to 6 bases and at J to 8 bases, leaving 5 bases not matched to a gene. The CDR3 has 12 residues. The CDR3 region has the DNA TGTGCCAGTAGCCTAACAGGGGGGGAAGCTTTCTTT. This gives the protein CASSLTGGEAFF.

This clone was seen only a few times. The gene calls are TRBV6-5 and TRBJ2-5; no clear D. V was cut by 1 base and J by 3 bases, with 9 bases left in between. Germline CDR1 is MNHEY and CDR2 is SVGAGI. The CDR3 sequence is 14 residues long. This CDR3 reads CASSYLGRKETQYF. DNA for the CDR3: TGTGCCAGCAGTTACTTGGGCAGAAAAGAGACCCAGTACTTC.

This clone has just a few counts. This chain links TRBV5-1 with TRBJ2-7, with TRBD2 matching 10 bases. Germline V gene lookup returns CDR1 SGHRS and CDR2 YFSETQ. The length of the CDR3 is 16 residues. Trimming removed 0 bases from V and 4 bases from J; junction bases left unmatched: 7. As DNA, the CDR3 is TGCGCCAGCAGCTTGGGAGCTAGCGGGGGAATATACGAGCAGTACTTC. Amino acid sequence: CASSLGASGGIYEQYF.

The gene calls are TRBV10-3 and TRBJ2-1; TRBD2 matches 8 bases. This CDR3 contains 14 residues. The V gene end was trimmed by 7 bases and the J gene end by 9 bases; junction bases not matched to a gene: 11. The germline V gene encodes CDR1 ENHRY and CDR2 SYGVKD. The CDR3 nucleotides read TGTGCCATCACCCTTGCGGGGGGTAGTGGTGAGCAGTTCTTC. This translates into CAITLAGGSGEQFF.

V and J are TRBV19 and TRBJ2-3, with 10 nucleotides matching TRBD1. The junction had 7 bases not matched to a gene; V was cut back by 6 bases and J by 1 base. This CDR3 contains 16 residues. Germline lookup yields CDR1 LNHDA and CDR2 SQIVND (reference sequence). In DNA form, the CDR3 reads TGTGCCAGTAGGCTACGGACAGGGGGACGCACAGATACGCAGTATTTT. It translates to CASRLRTGGRTDTQYF.

This clone has more than one count but fewer than ten. V is TRBV5-1 and J is TRBJ2-1, with unresolved D. CDR1 and CDR2 (germline): SGHRS, YFSETQ. Trimming stripped 4 bases from V and 9 bases from J, with 14 bases between. The CDR3 loop spans 13 amino acids. CDR3: CASSLLESAEQFF. CDR3 coding DNA: TGCGCCAGCAGCCTTTTAGAAAGTGCTGAGCAGTTCTTC. The whole variable domain, remainder taken from reference TRBV5-1 and TRBJ2-1, is KAGVTQTPRYLIKTRGQQVTLSCSPISGHRSVSWYQQTPGQGLQFLFEYFSETQRNKGNFPGRFSGRQFSNSRSEMNVSTLELGDSALYLCASSLLESAEQFFGPGTRLTVL.

V is TRBV6-5 and J is TRBJ2-2, with 9 bases fitting TRBD1. This CDR3 is 14 amino acids long. V shed 5 bases and J 6 bases; nucleotides not matched to a gene: 4. Per germline, CDR1 MNHEY and CDR2 SVGAGI. This chain's CDR3 is CASSHHRGPGELFF. CDR3 DNA: TGTGCCAGCAGTCACCACAGGGGGCCCGGGGAGCTGTTTTTT.

This clone came up a few times. This chain uses TRBV2 with TRBJ2-3; TRBD2 matches at 9 bases. Germline CDR1 reads SNHLY; CDR2 reads FYNNEI. J lost 3 bases, V lost 1 base, and 11 bases had no gene match. The CDR3 contains 18 residues. The CDR3 DNA reads as TGTGCCAGCAGTGAAGAATCCGGCGGGGGGGCCGAAACAGATACGCAGTATTTT. This translates into CASSEESGGGAETDTQYF.

This chain joins TRBV28 and TRBJ2-5; 10 bases are a match to TRBD1. There are 17 residues in the CDR3. V lost 3 bases and J lost 4; bases outside the gene matches: 11. Germline V gene sequence: CDR1 MDHEN, CDR2 SYDVKM. In DNA form, the CDR3 reads TGTGCCAGCAGTTTGGGGGACAGGGGCCGTTTTGGAGAGACCCAGTACTTC. Amino acids: CASSLGDRGRFGETQYF. Based on the CDR3 plus reference TRBV28 and TRBJ2-5, the full variable domain is DVKVTQSSRYLVKRTGEKVFLECVQDMDHENMFWYRQDPGLGLRLIYFSYDVKMKEKGDIPEGYSVSREKKERFSLILESASTNQTSMYLCASSLGDRGRFGETQYFGPGTRLLVL.

V and J are TRBV7-2 and TRBJ2-1; 8 bases agree with TRBD2. This CDR3 contains 15 residues. Germline V gene sequence: CDR1 SGHTA, CDR2 FQGNSA. The V gene end was trimmed by 4 bases and the J gene end by 5 bases; junction bases not matched to a gene: 7. CDR3 nucleotide sequence: TGTGCCAGCAGCTCCCCGGGACTAGGCAACAATGAGCAGTTCTTC. This codes for CASSSPGLGNNEQFF.

The rearrangement joins TRBV7-2 to TRBJ1-2; TRBD1 aligns across 9 bases. The CDR3 loop spans 14 amino acids. Trimming at V came to 1 base and at J to 4 bases, leaving 1 base not matched to a gene. The germline CDR1 and CDR2 sequences are SGHTA and FQGNSA. The CDR3: CASSLGTGAYGYTF. The DNA for the CDR3 is TGTGCCAGCAGCTTAGGGACAGGGGCCTATGGCTACACCTTC.

This chain links TRBV5-4 with TRBJ1-2; D is unresolved. The CDR3 runs 13 residues. The V end lost 5 bases, the J end lost 3 bases, and 11 bases lay between the germline ends. Germline V gene sequence: CDR1 SGHNT, CDR2 YYREEE (reference sequence). The DNA for the CDR3 is TGTGCCAGCAGGATGGTGAGAGACTATGGCTACACCTTC. It is translated as CASRMVRDYGYTF.

The V gene is TRBV7-3, the J gene TRBJ1-2; 9 nucleotides match TRBD1. With 6 bases clipped from V and 7 bases from J, the junction kept 9 bases outside the gene matches. CDR3 length: 14 amino acids. CDR1 and CDR2 from the germline V gene are SGHTA and FQGTGA. The CDR3 coding sequence is TGTGCCAGCAGTCTTGACAGGGGGGATGGTGGCTACACCTTC. Translation: CASSLDRGDGGYTF.

This clone was seen a handful of times. The rearrangement links TRBV9 to TRBJ2-1; D might be TRBD1 (5 bases). This CDR3 spans 15 amino acids. The germline CDR1 and CDR2 sequences are SGDLS and YYNGEE. Trimming cost V 0 bases and J 5 bases, with 12 bases left between them. The CDR3 reads CASSVGSRVHNEQFF. The CDR3 coding sequence is TGTGCCAGCAGCGTAGGTTCCAGGGTCCACAATGAGCAGTTCTTC.

The chain is built from TRBV7-9 and TRBJ1-1, with D possibly TRBD1 on 6 matching bases. V lost 3 bases and J lost 4, with 9 bases in between. Germline CDR1 reads SEHNR; CDR2 reads FQNEAQ (reference sequence). CDR3 length: 13 residues. Written as DNA, the CDR3 is TGTGCCAGCAGCTTTAACAGGGCCACTGAAGCTTTCTTT. Its protein is CASSFNRATEAFF. The full variable domain, rest sourced from reference TRBV7-9 and TRBJ1-1, is DTGVSQNPRHKITKRGQNVTFRCDPISEHNRLYWYRQTLGQGPEFLTYFQNEAQLEKSRLLSDRFSAERPKGSFSTLEIQRTEQGDSAMYLCASSFNRATEAFFGQGTRLTVV.

The rearrangement joins TRBV28 to TRBJ2-5; 10 nucleotides agree with TRBD2. After removal of 6 bases from V and 6 bases from J, the junction contained 10 bases not matched to a gene. Germline V CDR1 and CDR2: MDHEN, SYDVKM. The CDR3 covers 15 residues. CDR3 sequence reads: CASRAAGGRGKTQYF. CDR3 in DNA: TGTGCCAGCAGGGCAGCGGGGGGGCGGGGAAAGACCCAGTACTTC. Filled out from reference TRBV28 and TRBJ2-5, the complete variable domain reads DVKVTQSSRYLVKRTGEKVFLECVQDMDHENMFWYRQDPGLGLRLIYFSYDVKMKEKGDIPEGYSVSREKKERFSLILESASTNQTSMYLCASRAAGGRGKTQYFGPGTRLLVL.

With regard to this clone: One end of the junction varies from germline; a read error may be responsible. V and J are TRBV7-9 and TRBJ2-3; maybe TRBD1 (5 bases). This CDR3 comprises 15 residues. The V gene's germline CDR1 is SEHNR and CDR2 FQNEAQ (reference sequence). This CDR3 is CSSSLDFQGTDTQYF. CDR3 nucleotides: TGTTCCAGCAGCTTAGATTTCCAGGGTACAGATACGCAGTATTTT.

CDR3 DNA: TGTGCCAGCAGCTTGGGCAGGAGGGGTGGCTACACCTTC. Its translation: CASSLGRRGGYTF. This sequence joins TRBV5-6 and TRBJ1-2; D is possibly TRBD1 (5 bases). The CDR3 contains 13 residues. V was shortened by 0 bases and J by 7 bases, with 10 bases between the two germline ends. Germline V lookup: CDR1 SGHDT, CDR2 YYEEEE.

This clone was detected only once. V gene TRBV6-5 combines with J gene TRBJ2-3, with TRBD2 as a possible D gene (6 bases). Germline values: CDR1 MNHEY, CDR2 SVGAGI. With 6 bases removed from V and 0 bases from J, the gap between germline ends came to 13 bases. This CDR3 spans 15 amino acids. CDR3 protein: CASRRLGGSTDTQYF. In DNA form, the CDR3 reads TGTGCCAGCAGGCGACTCGGGGGTAGCACAGATACGCAGTATTTT.

The chain joins TRBV7-3 to TRBJ2-1, with 8 bases matching TRBD1. V shed 1 base, J shed 6 bases, and the junction held 5 bases outside the gene matches. The germline gives CDR1 SGHTA, CDR2 FQGTGA. This CDR3 region has 15 residues. The CDR3 coding sequence is TGTGCCAGCAGCTTAAGATCAGGGGGCCTCAATGAGCAGTTCTTC. Translating gives CASSLRSGGLNEQFF.

This CDR3 is CASSTTRSPGTGELYEQYF. The CDR3 DNA follows: TGTGCCAGCAGCACTACGCGTTCCCCCGGGACAGGCGAACTCTACGAGCAGTACTTC. J is TRBJ2-7 and V is TRBV7-9; 8 bases are a match to TRBD1. This CDR3 has 19 amino acids. Looked up from germline, CDR1 is SEHNR and CDR2 is FQNEAQ (reference sequence). Losses at the gene ends were 5 bases for V and 3 bases for J; bases not matched to a gene: 21.

The chain has TRBV9 and TRBJ2-5, with a weak D call TRBD1 (6 bases). V was pared by 1 base and J by 5 bases, with 9 bases between. This CDR3 comprises 13 residues. CDR1 is SGDLS, CDR2 YYNGEE, per germline. CDR3 bases: TGTGCCAGCAGCGTATCCCAGGGGGAGACCCAGTACTTC. Its protein is CASSVSQGETQYF.

This chain joins TRBV5-1 and TRBJ2-7; TRBD2 matches at 7 bases. The germline CDR1 and CDR2 sequences are SGHRS and YFSETQ. This CDR3 has 14 residues. J lost 0 bases, V lost 2 bases, and 2 bases had no gene match. CDR3 protein: CASSLGGSSYEQYF. Written as DNA, the CDR3 is TGCGCCAGCAGCTTAGGCGGGAGCTCCTACGAGCAGTACTTC.

This clone has only a few counts. The V and J genes are TRBV2 and TRBJ1-1; D possibly corresponds to TRBD1 (6 bases). The V end was cut by 0 bases, the J end by 6 bases, with 17 bases between. The germline gives CDR1 SNHLY, CDR2 FYNNEI. This CDR3 is built from 16 residues. The DNA for the CDR3 is TGTGCCAGCAGTGAAGCGCTGGAGGGGGGGTGGGCTGAAGCTTTCTTT. Residues: CASSEALEGGWAEAFF.